This T cell receptor (beta chain) was retrieved from a study of T cells in Graves' hyperthyroidism and ophthalmopathy. The study left out patients who had uncontrolled infection, other autoimmune disease, pregnancy or lactation. Diagnostic assessment was based on clinical symptoms, serum thyroxine and TRAb, thyroid ultrasound and orbital computed tomography. Germline CDR1 reads SGDLS; CDR2 reads YYNGEE. V lost 3 bases and J lost 7; bases outside the gene matches: 6. There are 14 residues in the CDR3. Amplified TCR beta CDR3 regions came from RNA transcripts. The TCR CDR3 was amplified in a first-round RT-PCR using the HTBI primer set. TCRdb used MiXCR to reprocess the multiplex PCR reads, holding one entry per CDR3 protein. The sample consists of approximately 430,000 distinct CDR3 sequences, approximately 15% of them appearing once.

The sequenced sample consisted of blood. The origin of this receptor is a man between 18 and 29 years old with Graves' ophthalmopathy. J is TRBJ2-7 and V is TRBV9; 11 bases are a match to TRBD2. The CDR3 loop reads CASSDNSGGEEQYF. Written as DNA, the CDR3 is TGTGCCAGCAGCGACAATAGCGGGGGGGAAGAGCAGTACTTC.